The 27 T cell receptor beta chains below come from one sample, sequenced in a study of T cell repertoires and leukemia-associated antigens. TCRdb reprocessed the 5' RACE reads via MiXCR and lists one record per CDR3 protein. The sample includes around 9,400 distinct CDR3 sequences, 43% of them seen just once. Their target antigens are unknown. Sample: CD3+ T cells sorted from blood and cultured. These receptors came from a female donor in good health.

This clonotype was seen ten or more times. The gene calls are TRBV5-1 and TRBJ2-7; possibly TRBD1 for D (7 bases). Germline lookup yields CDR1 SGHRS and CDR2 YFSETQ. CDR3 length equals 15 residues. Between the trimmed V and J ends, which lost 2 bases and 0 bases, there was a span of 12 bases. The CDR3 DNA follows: TGCGCCAGCAGCTTCGGAGGGGGCCTCTCCTACGAGCAGTACTTC. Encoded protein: CASSFGGGLSYEQYF. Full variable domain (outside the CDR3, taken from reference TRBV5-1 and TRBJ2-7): KAGVTQTPRYLIKTRGQQVTLSCSPISGHRSVSWYQQTPGQGLQFLFEYFSETQRNKGNFPGRFSGRQFSNSRSEMNVSTLELGDSALYLCASSFGGGLSYEQYFGPGTRLTVT.

The CDR3 DNA is TGTGCCAGCAGCTCGCCAGGGGGCGTTCTCGGGGAGACCCAGTACTTC. As protein: CASSSPGGVLGETQYF. The chain has TRBV5-6 and TRBJ2-5, with TRBD1 identical over 8 bases. Losses at the gene ends were 3 bases for V and 5 bases for J; bases not matched to a gene: 12. This CDR3 has 16 amino acids. Germline V gene sequence: CDR1 SGHDT, CDR2 YYEEEE.

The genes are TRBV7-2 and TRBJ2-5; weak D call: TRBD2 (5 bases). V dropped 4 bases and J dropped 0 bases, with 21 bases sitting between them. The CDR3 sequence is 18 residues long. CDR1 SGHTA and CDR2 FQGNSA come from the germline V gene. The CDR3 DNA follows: TGTGCCAGCAGCTCAAGGCTGTTGGGAGCCCTCCACCAAGAGACCCAGTACTTC. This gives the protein CASSSRLLGALHQETQYF. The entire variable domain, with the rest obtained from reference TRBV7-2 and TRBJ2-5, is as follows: GAGVSQSPSNKVTEKGKDVELRCDPISGHTALYWYRQSLGQGLEFLIYFQGNSAPDKSGLPSDRFSAERTGGSVSTLTIQRTQQEDSAVYLCASSSRLLGALHQETQYFGPGTRLLVL.

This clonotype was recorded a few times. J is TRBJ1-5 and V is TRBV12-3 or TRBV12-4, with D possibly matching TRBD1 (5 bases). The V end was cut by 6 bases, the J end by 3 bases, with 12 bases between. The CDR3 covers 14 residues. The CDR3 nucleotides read TGTGCCAGCAGCCGTGACAGTATCAATCAGCCCCAGCATTTT. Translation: CASSRDSINQPQHF.

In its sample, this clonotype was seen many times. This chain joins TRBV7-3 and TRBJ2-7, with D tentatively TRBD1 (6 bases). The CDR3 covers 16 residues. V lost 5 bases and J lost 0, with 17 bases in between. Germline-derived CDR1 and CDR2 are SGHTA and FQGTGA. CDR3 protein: CASSPKGGSRSYEQYF. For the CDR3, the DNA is TGTGCCAGCAGCCCCAAAGGGGGATCCCGCTCCTACGAGCAGTACTTC.

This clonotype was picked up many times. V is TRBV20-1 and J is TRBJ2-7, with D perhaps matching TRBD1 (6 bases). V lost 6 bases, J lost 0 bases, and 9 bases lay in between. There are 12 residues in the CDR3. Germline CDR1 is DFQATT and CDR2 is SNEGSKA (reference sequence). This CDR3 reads CSAGQFSYEQYF. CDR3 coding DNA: TGCAGTGCAGGACAGTTCTCCTACGAGCAGTACTTC.

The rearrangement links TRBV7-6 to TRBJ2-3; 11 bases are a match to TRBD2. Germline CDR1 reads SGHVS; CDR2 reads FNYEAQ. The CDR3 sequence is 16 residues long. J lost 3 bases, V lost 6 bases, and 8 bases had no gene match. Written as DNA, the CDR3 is TGTGCCAGCAGACAACTAGCGGGAGCGTCGACAGATACGCAGTATTTT. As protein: CASRQLAGASTDTQYF.

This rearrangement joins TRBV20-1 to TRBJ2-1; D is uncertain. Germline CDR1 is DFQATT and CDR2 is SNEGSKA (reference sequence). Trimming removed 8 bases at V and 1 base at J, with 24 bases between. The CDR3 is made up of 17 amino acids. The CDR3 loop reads CSTHPLPTRSSYNEQFF. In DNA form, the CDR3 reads TGCAGTACTCACCCCTTGCCTACTCGAAGTTCCTACAATGAGCAGTTCTTC.

The CDR3 sequence: CASSFMSFRETQYF. For the CDR3, the DNA is TGTGCCAGCAGCTTTATGTCATTCCGAGAGACCCAGTACTTC. The V call is TRBV7-8, the J call TRBJ2-5; D not certain. The CDR3 sequence is 14 residues long. Trimming pared 3 bases from V and 4 bases from J, leaving 12 bases between. Germline loops: CDR1 SGHVS, CDR2 FQNEAQ.

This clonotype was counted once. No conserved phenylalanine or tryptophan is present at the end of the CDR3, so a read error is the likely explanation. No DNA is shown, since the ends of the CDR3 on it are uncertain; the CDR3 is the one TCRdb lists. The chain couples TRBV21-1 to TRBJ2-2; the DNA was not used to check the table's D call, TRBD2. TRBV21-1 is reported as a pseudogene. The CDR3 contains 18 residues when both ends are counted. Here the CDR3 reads CASSKEETSWGWAGELFL.

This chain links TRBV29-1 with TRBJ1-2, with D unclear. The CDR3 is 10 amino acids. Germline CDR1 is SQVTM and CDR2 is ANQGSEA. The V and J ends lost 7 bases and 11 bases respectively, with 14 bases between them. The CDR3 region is CSAGQMEYTF. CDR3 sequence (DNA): TGCAGCGCTGGCCAGATGGAGTACACCTTC.

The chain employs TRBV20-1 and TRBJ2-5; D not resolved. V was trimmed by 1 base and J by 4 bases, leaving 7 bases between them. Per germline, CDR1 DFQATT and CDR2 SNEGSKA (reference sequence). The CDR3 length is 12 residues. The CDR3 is CSARAMGETQYF. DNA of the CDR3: TGCAGTGCTAGAGCCATGGGAGAGACCCAGTACTTC.

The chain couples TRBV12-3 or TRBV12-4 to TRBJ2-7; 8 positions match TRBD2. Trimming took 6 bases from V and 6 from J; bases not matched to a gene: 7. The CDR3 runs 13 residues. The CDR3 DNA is TGTGCCAGCAGGCCGGGACTAGTTGGCGAGCAGTACTTC. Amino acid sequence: CASRPGLVGEQYF.

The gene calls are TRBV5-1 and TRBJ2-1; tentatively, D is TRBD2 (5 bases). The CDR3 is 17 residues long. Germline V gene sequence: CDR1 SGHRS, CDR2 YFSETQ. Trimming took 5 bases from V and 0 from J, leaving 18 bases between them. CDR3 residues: CASSPNPTGSSYNEQFF. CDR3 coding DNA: TGCGCCAGCAGTCCAAACCCGACTGGGAGCTCCTACAATGAGCAGTTCTTC.

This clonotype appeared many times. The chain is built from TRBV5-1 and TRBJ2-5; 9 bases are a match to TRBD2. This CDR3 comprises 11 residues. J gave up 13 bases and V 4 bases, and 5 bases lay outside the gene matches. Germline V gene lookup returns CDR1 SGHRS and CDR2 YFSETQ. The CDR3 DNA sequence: TGCGCCAGCAGCAATGGGACTAGCCCGTACTTC. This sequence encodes CASSNGTSPYF.

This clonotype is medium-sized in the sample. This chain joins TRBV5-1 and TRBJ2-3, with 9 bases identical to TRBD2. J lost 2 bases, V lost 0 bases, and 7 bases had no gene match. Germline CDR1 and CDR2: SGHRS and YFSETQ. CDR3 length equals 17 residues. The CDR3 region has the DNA TGCGCCAGCAGCTTGGGAGCTAGCGGGGCTTTCACAGATACGCAGTATTTT. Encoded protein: CASSLGASGAFTDTQYF.

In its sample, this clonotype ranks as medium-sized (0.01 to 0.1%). CDR3 amino acids: CASSSGAGTYEQYF. In DNA form, the CDR3 reads TGCGCCAGCAGCTCCGGGGCCGGAACCTACGAGCAGTACTTC. The chain couples TRBV5-1 to TRBJ2-7; D assignment may be TRBD1 or TRBD2 (5 bases each). Germline assignment: CDR1 SGHRS and CDR2 YFSETQ. The CDR3 runs 14 residues. Trimming cost V 3 bases and J 2 bases, with 12 bases left between them.

The CDR3 protein is CASSLKLAGGVDNEKLFF. The CDR3 DNA is TGTGCCAGCAGCTTAAAACTAGCGGGAGGCGTCGATAATGAAAAACTGTTTTTT. The chain couples TRBV7-3 to TRBJ1-4; D uncertain. The CDR3 has 18 residues. Trimming took 1 base from V and 4 from J, leaving 19 bases between them. CDR1 is SGHTA and CDR2 is FQGTGA in the germline V gene.

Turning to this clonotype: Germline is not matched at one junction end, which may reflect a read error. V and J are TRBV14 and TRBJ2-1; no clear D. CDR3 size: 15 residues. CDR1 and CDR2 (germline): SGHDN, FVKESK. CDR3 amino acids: CAGSHGFVFHNEQFF. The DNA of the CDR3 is TGTGCCGGCAGCCACGGGTTTGTCTTCCACAATGAGCAGTTCTTC.

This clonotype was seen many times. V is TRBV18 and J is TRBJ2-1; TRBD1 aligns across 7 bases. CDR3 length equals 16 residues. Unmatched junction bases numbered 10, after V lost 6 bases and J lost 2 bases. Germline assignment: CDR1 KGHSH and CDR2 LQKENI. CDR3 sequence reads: CASSLTGTEPYNEQFF. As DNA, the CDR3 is TGTGCCAGCTCGCTGACCGGGACAGAACCCTACAATGAGCAGTTCTTC. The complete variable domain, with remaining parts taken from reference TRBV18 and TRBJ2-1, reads NAGVMQNPRHLVRRRGQEARLRCSPMKGHSHVYWYRQLPEEGLKFMVYLQKENIIDESGMPKERFSAEFPKEGPSILRIQQVVRGDSAAYFCASSLTGTEPYNEQFFGPGTRLTVL.

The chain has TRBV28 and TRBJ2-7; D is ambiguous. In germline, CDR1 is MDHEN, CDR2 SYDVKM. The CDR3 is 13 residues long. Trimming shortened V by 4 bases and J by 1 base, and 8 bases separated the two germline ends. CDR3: CASSYRGSYEQYF. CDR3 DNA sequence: TGTGCCAGCAGTTACAGAGGTTCCTACGAGCAGTACTTC.

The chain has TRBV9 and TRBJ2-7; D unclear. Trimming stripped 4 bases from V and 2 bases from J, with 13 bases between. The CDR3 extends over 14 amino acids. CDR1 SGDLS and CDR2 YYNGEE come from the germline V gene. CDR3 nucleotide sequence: TGTGCCAGCAGCCCAGCTCAACGTCCCTACGAGCAGTACTTC. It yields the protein CASSPAQRPYEQYF.

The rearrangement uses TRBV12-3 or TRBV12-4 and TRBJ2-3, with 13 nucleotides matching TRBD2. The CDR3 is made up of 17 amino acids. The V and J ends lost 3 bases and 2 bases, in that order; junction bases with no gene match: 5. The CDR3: CASSFGTSGIFTDTQYF. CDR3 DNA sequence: TGTGCCAGCAGTTTTGGGACTAGCGGGATTTTCACAGATACGCAGTATTTT.

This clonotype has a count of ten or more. In nucleotides, the CDR3 is TGTGCCACCAGCAGAGAGCAAGGGGTGCGAAATTCACCCCTCCACTTT. It codes for CATSREQGVRNSPLHF. The chain links TRBV15 to TRBJ1-6, with TRBD1 as a possible D gene (5 bases). V was trimmed by 0 bases and J by 7 bases, leaving 13 bases between them. The CDR3 consists of 16 residues. Germline V lookup: CDR1 LNHNV, CDR2 YYDKDF (reference sequence).

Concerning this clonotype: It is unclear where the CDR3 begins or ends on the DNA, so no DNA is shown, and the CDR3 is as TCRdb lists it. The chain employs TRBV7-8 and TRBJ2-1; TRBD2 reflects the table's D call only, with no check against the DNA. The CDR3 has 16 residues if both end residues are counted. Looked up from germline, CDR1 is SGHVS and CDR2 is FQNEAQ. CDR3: CASSTPWASGSGEQSF.

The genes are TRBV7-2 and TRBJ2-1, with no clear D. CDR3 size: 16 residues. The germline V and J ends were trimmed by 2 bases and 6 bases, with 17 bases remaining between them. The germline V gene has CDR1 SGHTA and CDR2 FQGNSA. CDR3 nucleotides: TGTGCCAGCAGCTTACATTCTCGGCCCGTTCTCAATGAGCAGTTCTTC. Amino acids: CASSLHSRPVLNEQFF.

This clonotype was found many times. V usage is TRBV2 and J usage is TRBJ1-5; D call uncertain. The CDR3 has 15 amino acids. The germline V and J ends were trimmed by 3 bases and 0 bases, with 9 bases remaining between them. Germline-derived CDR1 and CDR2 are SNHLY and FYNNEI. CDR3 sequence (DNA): TGTGCCAGCAGTGAGGAAACGGCTAGCAATCAGCCCCAGCATTTT. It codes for CASSEETASNQPQHF. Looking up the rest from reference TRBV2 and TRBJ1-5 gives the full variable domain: EPEVTQTPSHQVTQMGQEVILRCVPISNHLYFYWYRQILGQKVEFLVSFYNNEISEKSEIFDDQFSVERPDGSNFTLKIRSTKLEDSAMYFCASSEETASNQPQHFGDGTRLSIL.